Listed below are T cell receptor beta chains from one sample, sequenced in a study of human T cells and chemical hapten exposure. One entry per CDR3 protein results from TCRdb running MiXCR on the RACE reads. In the table there are about 51,000 distinct CDR3 sequences, about 9.4% of which are singletons. Specimen: whole blood, collected in connection with sensitization to the hapten diphenylcyclopropenone (DPC). These receptors all stem from a woman aged 40 to 55 with alopecia areata. Some clones in this sample may be carry-over from other donors' samples. CDR3s include the opening cysteine and the closing phenylalanine or tryptophan. The D gene is left open where the match is weak. Clone size appears in some rows only: once, few, many, or a class for an expanded clone.

TGTGCCAGCAGTACAGGGGGCGAGGACACCGGGGAGCTGTTTTTT,CASSTGGEDTGELFF,TRBV25-1,TRBJ2-2,many,TRBD1
TGCAGCGTTGAAGATCTGGGGGAAGAGCAGTACTTC,CSVEDLGEEQYF,TRBV29-1,TRBJ2-7,many,-
TGTGCCAGCAGCCAAGAACAAGCAATCACAGATACGCAGTATTTT,CASSQEQAITDTQYF,TRBV3-1,TRBJ2-3,-,-
TGCGCCAGCAGCCCGCCGGGACTGGTCGGTGAAAAACTGTTTTTT,CASSPPGLVGEKLFF,TRBV4-3,TRBJ1-4,-,-
TGCAGCGTTGGTTATAGCAATCAGCCCCAGCATTTT,CSVGYSNQPQHF,TRBV29-1,TRBJ1-5,many,-
TGTGCCAGCAGCTTGGGGCAGACAGGGGGCACTGAAGCTTTCTTT,CASSLGQTGGTEAFF,TRBV11-1,TRBJ1-1,many,TRBD1
TGTGCCAGCAGTCACGGACAGGGTCGTGGCGAGCAGTACTTC,CASSHGQGRGEQYF,TRBV6-6,TRBJ2-7,many,TRBD1
TGCAGTGCTAAGCAGAGTCCGGATGGAAGGCGGGACACTGAAGCTTTCTTT,CSAKQSPDGRRDTEAFF,TRBV20-1,TRBJ1-1,-,-
TGTGCCAGCTCACCCGTACTTTTGGAAGGGAATCAGCCCCAGCATTTT,CASSPVLLEGNQPQHF,TRBV18,TRBJ1-5,many,-
TGCGCCAGCAGCCAAGACTTACTTGGACTAGCCAAAAACATTCAGTACTTC,CASSQDLLGLAKNIQYF,TRBV4-3,TRBJ2-4,-,-
TGTGCCAGCAGTGAATTCCGGCTAGCGGGGGTTGGGGAGCAGTTCTTC,CASSEFRLAGVGEQFF,TRBV25-1,TRBJ2-1,many,TRBD2
TGTGCCAGCAGCAAGGACAGGAGCCAAGAGACCCAGTACTTC,CASSKDRSQETQYF,TRBV7-2,TRBJ2-5,many,TRBD1
TGTGCCAGCAGCTTGGCGGGACGTTACAATGAGCAGTTCTTC,CASSLAGRYNEQFF,TRBV3-1,TRBJ2-1,few,-
TGTGCCAGAAGCCAGGGGCCCGGGACTAGCGGGGGGCCCGCCAAAAACATTCAGTACTTC,CARSQGPGTSGGPAKNIQYF,TRBV5-3,TRBJ2-4,-,TRBD2
TGCAGTGCTATGACAGGGGGTCAGAATAATTCACCCCTCCACTTT,CSAMTGGQNNSPLHF,TRBV20-1,TRBJ1-6,many,TRBD1
TGTGCCAGCAGTCAGACAGGGGTAACCGGGGAGCTGTTTTTT,CASSQTGVTGELFF,TRBV6-1,TRBJ2-2,many,TRBD1
TGCGCCAGCAGCTTGTGGAACTCTGGAAACACCATATATTTT,CASSLWNSGNTIYF,TRBV5-1,TRBJ1-3,few,-
TGTGCCAGCAAACCGGAGACTAGCGGGGCGGATGAGCAGTTCTTC,CASKPETSGADEQFF,TRBV2,TRBJ2-1,many,TRBD2
TGTGCCAGCAGCCAGGGACTAGACAATGAGCAGTTCTTC,CASSQGLDNEQFF,TRBV28,TRBJ2-1,few,TRBD2
TGTGCCAGCAGTTTAGCGCTTGCCAAAAACATTCAGTACTTC,CASSLALAKNIQYF,TRBV12-3/TRBV12-4,TRBJ2-4,-,-
TGTGCCAGCACCAAAATGGGCGGGGCCCCCAATGAGCAGTTCTTC,CASTKMGGAPNEQFF,TRBV9,TRBJ2-1,many,-
TGTGCCAGCAGCGCCCATATTGGCCTAGCGGGGGCCGGGGAGCTGTTTTTT,CASSAHIGLAGAGELFF,TRBV7-8,TRBJ2-2,many,TRBD2
TGTGCCAGCAGTGGACGGGGCTCCTACAATGAGCAGTTCTTC,CASSGRGSYNEQFF,TRBV28,TRBJ2-1,many,-
TGCAGTGCTAGAGAGACAGGGGACAACGAGCAGTACTTC,CSARETGDNEQYF,TRBV20-1,TRBJ2-7,-,TRBD1
TGTGCCAGCAGGGTTGGGGATACGCAGTATTTT,CASRVGDTQYF,TRBV27,TRBJ2-3,few,-
TGTGCCAGCAGTCCTCGACTAGCGGGGGACAATGAGCAGTTCTTC,CASSPRLAGDNEQFF,TRBV12-3/TRBV12-4,TRBJ2-1,many,TRBD2
TGTGCCTGGAGCCCTGGTAGCAATCAGCCCCAGCATTTT,CAWSPGSNQPQHF,TRBV30,TRBJ1-5,many,-
TGTGCCAGCAGATCGGACAGGACCGGGGAGCTGTTTTTT,CASRSDRTGELFF,TRBV7-2,TRBJ2-2,-,TRBD1
TGCAGCGTTGAAGTTCCCACGGGGGTCGGAAACAGCATATATTTT,CSVEVPTGVGNSIYF,TRBV29-1,TRBJ1-3,-,-
TGCAGCGTCGAACAGGGGAGCAATCAGCCCCAGCATTTT,CSVEQGSNQPQHF,TRBV29-1,TRBJ1-5,few,TRBD1
TGTGCCTGGAGGGGGCACTTCAATTCACCCCTCCACTTT,CAWRGHFNSPLHF,TRBV30,TRBJ1-6,many,-
TGTGCCAGCAGCGTGAGCGGGGGGACAAATGAGCAGTTCTTC,CASSVSGGTNEQFF,TRBV9,TRBJ2-1,many,TRBD2
TGCAGTGTCGGCAGAAACTACGAGCAGTACTTC,CSVGRNYEQYF,TRBV20-1,TRBJ2-7,few,-
TGTGCCAGCAGCTTAGGCCCGGCGGGGGCGGTAGATACGCAGTATTTT,CASSLGPAGAVDTQYF,TRBV13,TRBJ2-3,many,-
TGTGCCAGCAGCACGGGCCCGGCCGGGGCCAACGTCCTGACTTTC,CASSTGPAGANVLTF,TRBV7-3,TRBJ2-6,many,-
TGCAGTGCCGCCCCGGGCGAGGGAACTGAAGCTTTCTTT,CSAAPGEGTEAFF,TRBV20-1,TRBJ1-1,-,-
TGTGCCAGCAGCATCAAGCGGGGGGGCCACAATGAGCAGTTCTTC,CASSIKRGGHNEQFF,TRBV7-2,TRBJ2-1,-,TRBD2
TGTGCCAGCAGTGACGGGACAGACTACTATGGCTACACCTTC,CASSDGTDYYGYTF,TRBV9,TRBJ1-2,many,TRBD1
TGCGCCAGCAGCTTGGGACCTGAAGCTTTCTTT,CASSLGPEAFF,TRBV5-1,TRBJ1-1,many,-
TGCGCCAGTCACAGGGGACTCCTCTACGAGCAGTACTTC,CASHRGLLYEQYF,TRBV10-1,TRBJ2-7,many,-
TGTGCCAGCAGATATCAGGGAAGGAAAGAGACCCAGTACTTC,CASRYQGRKETQYF,TRBV28,TRBJ2-5,few,-
TGTGCCTGGAGTCGGGCTAGCGGGGCAGATACGCAGTATTTT,CAWSRASGADTQYF,TRBV30,TRBJ2-3,few,TRBD2
TGTGCCAGCAGCTTCGGGACTAGCGGGGGCACCGGGGAGCTGTTTTTT,CASSFGTSGGTGELFF,TRBV7-6,TRBJ2-2,-,TRBD2
TGTGCCAGCAGCCCCGGGACAGTCTACAATGAGCAGTTCTTC,CASSPGTVYNEQFF,TRBV5-8,TRBJ2-1,-,TRBD1
TGTGCCAGCAGTGGATCCGGGACCACGGACTACGAGCAGTACTTC,CASSGSGTTDYEQYF,TRBV28,TRBJ2-7,few,-
TGTGCCAGCAGCTTGGAGCGGCGAAGCACAGATACGCAGTATTTT,CASSLERRSTDTQYF,TRBV11-2,TRBJ2-3,many,-
TGTGCTAGTGGTCTCGGAGACGGAGGGCAGTTCTTC,CASGLGDGGQFF,TRBV12-5,TRBJ2-1,-,-
TGTGCCTGGAGTGTGCAGGAGACCCAGTACTTC,CAWSVQETQYF,TRBV30,TRBJ2-5,many,-
TGTGCCAGCAGACTCTCGGGCGGGGAGCTGTTTTTT,CASRLSGGELFF,TRBV6-1,TRBJ2-2,many,-
TGTGCCAGCAGCCGGGACCTCACGGCGGACCCCCTCCACTTT,CASSRDLTADPLHF,TRBV7-6,TRBJ1-6,many,-
TGTGCCAGCAGCCAGAGTAATAGCAATCAGCCCCAGCATTTT,CASSQSNSNQPQHF,TRBV4-2,TRBJ1-5,many,-
TGTGCCAGCTCACCGTCTGGGGCCAACGTCCTGACTTTC,CASSPSGANVLTF,TRBV18,TRBJ2-6,many,-
TGCAGTGCTAGAGACTGGCGGGGACACACAGATACGCAGTATTTT,CSARDWRGHTDTQYF,TRBV20-1,TRBJ2-3,-,-
TGTGCCAGCAGCTCGATTCGGAGTCAGCCCCAGCATTTT,CASSSIRSQPQHF,TRBV28,TRBJ1-5,many,-
TGTGCCAGCAGGGAGGGGGAGACCCAGTACTTC,CASREGETQYF,TRBV6-5,TRBJ2-5,many,-
TGTGCCAGCAGCCCTATAGAGTCGGGAGAGCAGTACTTC,CASSPIESGEQYF,TRBV7-8,TRBJ2-7,-,-
TGTGCCAGCAGTCTAGGGACAGGGATCTCCTATAATTCACCCCTCCACTTT,CASSLGTGISYNSPLHF,TRBV7-2,TRBJ1-6,-,TRBD1
TGTGCCAGCAGCCACCCGAGTAGCGAGCAGTACTTC,CASSHPSSEQYF,TRBV7-9,TRBJ2-7,-,-
TGTGCCAGCAGCCAAGTAGCGGGGGGCACAGATACGCAGTATTTT,CASSQVAGGTDTQYF,TRBV3-1,TRBJ2-3,-,TRBD2